The present entry profiles one T cell receptor beta chain with its context. Its antigen remains unidentified. An end of the junction differs from the germline gene, which may be a read error. The data are from a study of tumor-infiltrating lymphocytes in primary liver carcinoma. Co-extracted RNA and DNA came from approximately 20-30 mg of unsorted bulk tissue. Researchers took samples from five separate regions of each tumor. TCR beta cDNA was prepared out of roughly 0.5 ug total RNA by means of a constant-region primer. Libraries for TCR beta were built through three nested multiplex PCR rounds, which together made up a slightly modified ARM-PCR procedure. MiXCR was run by TCRdb on the multiplex PCR reads, yielding one entry per CDR3 protein. In the table there are some 180,000 distinct CDR3 sequences, 70% to 90% of which are singletons. Whole-study results and caveats: Lesser overlap characterized tumor-adjacent and tumor-blood pairs relative to tumor region pairs. Presence in all five tumor regions was observed for only about 7-24% of top clones. Top-250-clone fractions were significantly higher in tumors than in blood (p = 0.039).

Sequences were obtained from tumor tissue from primary liver carcinoma. The TCR originated in a man in his forties or fifties with primary liver carcinoma and hepatitis B virus infection.

In DNA form, the CDR3 reads TGTAGCGCCATCGGACAGGGGACTGGAGCTTACTTT. Protein product: CSAIGQGTGAYF. The genes are TRBV29-1 and TRBJ1-1, with 9 bases that match TRBD1. CDR3 length equals 12 residues. The V gene's germline CDR1 is SQVTM and CDR2 ANQGSEA.